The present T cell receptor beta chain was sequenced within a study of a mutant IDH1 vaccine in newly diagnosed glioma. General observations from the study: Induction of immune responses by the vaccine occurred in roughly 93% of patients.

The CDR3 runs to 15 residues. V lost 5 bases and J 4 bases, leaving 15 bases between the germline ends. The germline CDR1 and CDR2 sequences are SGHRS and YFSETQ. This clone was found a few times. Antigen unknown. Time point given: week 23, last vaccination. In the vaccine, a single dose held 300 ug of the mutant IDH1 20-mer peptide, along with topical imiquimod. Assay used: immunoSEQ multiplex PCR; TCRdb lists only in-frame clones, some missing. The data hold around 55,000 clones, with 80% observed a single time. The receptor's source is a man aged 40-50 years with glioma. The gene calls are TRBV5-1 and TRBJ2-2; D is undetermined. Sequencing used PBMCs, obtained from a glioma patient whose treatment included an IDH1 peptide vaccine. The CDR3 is CASREPGLGTGELFF. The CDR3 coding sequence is TGCGCCAGCAGAGAACCCGGGTTGGGCACCGGGGAGCTGTTTTTT.